The entry below describes one TCR beta chain. The antigen it recognizes is unknown. Per-base quality was not reported, and no clone a single base away is much larger than it. The roughly 42 donors, aged about 6 to 95 years, were systemically healthy Caucasian individuals from Russia. Each donor gave about 9.8 milliliters of peripheral blood, drawn into EDTA-treated Vacutainer tubes. Ficoll-Paque density-gradient centrifugation was used to isolate PBMCs, with at least 7 million per sample. Trizol reagent was used to extract total RNA from PBMCs, with at least 5.5 micrograms per sample. The percentages of naive CD45RAhigh/CD27high T cells were determined by flow cytometry on a PBMC aliquot from every donor. This specimen comes from a study of blood T cells in healthy people across ages (dated by TCRdb to about 2015). At the level of the whole study: In model experiments, template switching captured about one uniquely barcoded TCR beta cDNA molecule for every two T cells. Using deep sequencing normalized with unique cDNA molecular identifiers, the study measured how TCR beta repertoire diversity changes with age. Four age groups were formed from the donors: young (average about 16 years), middle-aged (approximately 39), aged (about 68) and long-lived (around 82). To avoid experimental bias, donors of different ages were randomly spread across the sequencing lanes. The study analyzed two additional independent replicas of 1 million unique cDNA reads from the same blood draw for two donors, one aged 18 to 30 and one aged 80 or older. General findings and caveats noted by the study authors: As age increased, observed TCR beta diversity per million T cells dropped in a roughly linear way, and a significant reduction was already evident by age about 36. Donor CMV infection status was unknown, potentially confounding age-related changes in expanded clonotypes. Total diversity estimates from one million sequenced T cells were considered lower bounds and underestimates. There was a strong correlation between observed TCR beta diversity and the percentage of naive T cells measured by flow cytometry. The long-lived group showed more naive CD4+ T cells, fewer expanded clones and increased TCR diversity than the aged group, suggesting age selection. Because profiling used bulk unsorted PBMCs, naive and antigen-experienced compartments could not be compared conclusively.

The germline ends are 10 bases apart after V is trimmed by 1 base and J by 7 bases. The CDR3 runs 13 amino acids, cysteine and phenylalanine included. Only the CDR3 region is kept as DNA, spanning 39 bases read in frame from base 1. From a lookup of the germline V gene, CDR1 and CDR2 are MDHEN and SYDVKM. The method was 5' RACE. Sequencing used an Illumina HiSeq 2500. A second PCR of about 7 to 12 cycles was run with a J-beta primer mix and a sample-barcoded 5' primer. A template-switch 5' adaptor carrying 12 random nucleotides introduced a unique molecular identifier onto each TCR beta cDNA molecule. Each sample yielded at least 3 million CDR3-containing paired-end reads. First-strand cDNA was synthesized from all RNA with the Mint cDNA synthesis kit, primed by a TRBC-specific oligonucleotide. Following uracil-DNA glycosylase treatment, all cDNA underwent a first 18-cycle PCR with the universal primers M1SS and BC2_uni_R. Turning to the authors' computational methods: For normalization, 1 million high-quality reads were randomly selected from each sample, with every read carrying a distinct molecular identifier. Instead of being binned into consensus sequences, reads with shared molecular identifiers were discarded. CDR3 identification, clonotype clustering and error correction used MiTCR with a Q25 quality threshold and the strictest error-elimination algorithm. Lower-bound total TCR beta diversity was estimated with a nonparametric unseen species model using Euler transformation. The public reads were run again by TCRdb, first through fastp at Q25 and then through MiXCR, and only productive beta chains were kept. Identical CDR3 proteins give one entry, which carries the most common genes and DNA. The V and J calls, along with clone size, are taken from TCRdb and not from the paper's own processing. This sample gives 1.5 million to 2 million distinct CDR3 sequences in total; around half of them show up just once. The top ten hold less than 2.5% of the sample.

The sequenced sample was blood. This receptor was identified in a woman aged 35 to 49 in good health. Recombination connected TRBV28 to TRBJ1-2, with the D gene too uncertain to name. Read as DNA, the sequence is TGTGCCAGCAGTTTATCGGCAGCCTCTGGCTACACCTTC. This yields the protein CASSLSAASGYTF.